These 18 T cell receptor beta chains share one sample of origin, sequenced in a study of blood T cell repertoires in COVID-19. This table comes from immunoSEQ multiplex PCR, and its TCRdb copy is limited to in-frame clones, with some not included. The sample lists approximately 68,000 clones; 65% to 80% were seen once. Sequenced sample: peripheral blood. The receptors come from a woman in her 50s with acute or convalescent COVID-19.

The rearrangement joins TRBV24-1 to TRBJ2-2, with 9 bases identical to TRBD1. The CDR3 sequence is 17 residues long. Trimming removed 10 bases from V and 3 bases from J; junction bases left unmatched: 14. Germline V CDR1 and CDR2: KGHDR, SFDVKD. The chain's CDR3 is CATSSPPGQGYTGELFF. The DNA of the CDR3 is TGTGCCACATCCAGTCCGCCGGGACAGGGATACACCGGGGAGCTGTTTTTT.

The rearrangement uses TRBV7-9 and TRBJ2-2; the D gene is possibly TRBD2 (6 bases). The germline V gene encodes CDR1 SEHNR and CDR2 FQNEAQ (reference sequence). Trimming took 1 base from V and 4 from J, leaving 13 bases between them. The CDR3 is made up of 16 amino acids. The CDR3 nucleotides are TGTGCCAGCAGCTTAGGGCCGGGAGAGGGCACCGGGGAGCTGTTTTTT. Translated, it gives CASSLGPGEGTGELFF.

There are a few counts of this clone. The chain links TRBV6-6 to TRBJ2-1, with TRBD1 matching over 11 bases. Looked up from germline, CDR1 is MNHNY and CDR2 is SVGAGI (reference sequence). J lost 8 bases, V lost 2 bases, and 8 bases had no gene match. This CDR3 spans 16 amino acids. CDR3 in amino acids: CASSYHRDRGVDEQFF. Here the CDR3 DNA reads TGTGCCAGCAGTTACCACCGGGACAGGGGGGTCGATGAGCAGTTCTTC.

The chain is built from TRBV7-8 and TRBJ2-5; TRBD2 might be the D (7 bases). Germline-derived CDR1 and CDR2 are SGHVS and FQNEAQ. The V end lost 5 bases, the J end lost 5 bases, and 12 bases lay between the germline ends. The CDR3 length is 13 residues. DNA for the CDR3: TGTGCCAGCAGCCGAGGGGGGGAGGAGACCCAGTACTTC. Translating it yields CASSRGGEETQYF.

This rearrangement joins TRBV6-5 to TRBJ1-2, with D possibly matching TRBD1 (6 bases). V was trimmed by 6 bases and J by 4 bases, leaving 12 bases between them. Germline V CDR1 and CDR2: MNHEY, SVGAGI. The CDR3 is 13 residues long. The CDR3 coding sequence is TGTGCCAGCAGCAGACAGGTGTCCTATGGCTACACCTTC. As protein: CASSRQVSYGYTF.

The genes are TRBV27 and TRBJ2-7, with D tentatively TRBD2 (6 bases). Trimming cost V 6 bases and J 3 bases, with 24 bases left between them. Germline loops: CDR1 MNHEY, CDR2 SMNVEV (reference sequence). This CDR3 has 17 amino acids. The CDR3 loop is CASRTRGSSAILYEQYF. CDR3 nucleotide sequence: TGTGCCAGCAGGACCCGAGGGTCTAGCGCCATCCTCTACGAGCAGTACTTC.

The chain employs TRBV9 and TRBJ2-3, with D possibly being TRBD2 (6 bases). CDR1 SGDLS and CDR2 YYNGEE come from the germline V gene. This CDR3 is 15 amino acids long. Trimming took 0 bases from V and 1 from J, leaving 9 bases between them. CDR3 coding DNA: TGTGCCAGCAGCGTAGGTGGGAGGCGCACAGATACGCAGTATTTT. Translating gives CASSVGGRRTDTQYF.

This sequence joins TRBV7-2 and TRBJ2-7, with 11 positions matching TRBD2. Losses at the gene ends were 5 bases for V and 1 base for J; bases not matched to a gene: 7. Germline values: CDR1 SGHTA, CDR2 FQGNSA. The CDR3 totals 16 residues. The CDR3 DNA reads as TGTGCCAGCAGCCCACGGACTAGCGGGCGATCCTACGAGCAGTACTTC. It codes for CASSPRTSGRSYEQYF.

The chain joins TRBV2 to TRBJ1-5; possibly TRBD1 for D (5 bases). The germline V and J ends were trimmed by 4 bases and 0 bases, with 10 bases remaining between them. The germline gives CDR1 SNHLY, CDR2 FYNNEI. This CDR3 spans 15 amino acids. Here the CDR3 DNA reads TGTGCCAGCAGTGGGCAGGGCTTTAGCAATCAGCCCCAGCATTTT. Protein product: CASSGQGFSNQPQHF.

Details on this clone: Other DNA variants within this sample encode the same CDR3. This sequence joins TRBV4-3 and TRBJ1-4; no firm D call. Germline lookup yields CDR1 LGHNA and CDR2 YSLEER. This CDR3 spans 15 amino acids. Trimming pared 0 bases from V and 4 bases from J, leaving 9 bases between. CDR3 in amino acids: CASSQDRGGNEKLFF. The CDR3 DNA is TGCGCCAGCAGCCAAGATCGGGGAGGTAATGAAAAACTGTTTTTT.

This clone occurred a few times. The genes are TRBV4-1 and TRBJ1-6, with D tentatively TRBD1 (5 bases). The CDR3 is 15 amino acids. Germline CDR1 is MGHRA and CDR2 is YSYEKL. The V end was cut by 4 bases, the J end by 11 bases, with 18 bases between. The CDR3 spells CASSPGAQGLTPLHF. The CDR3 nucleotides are TGCGCCAGCAGCCCCGGAGCGCAGGGTTTGACACCCCTCCACTTT.

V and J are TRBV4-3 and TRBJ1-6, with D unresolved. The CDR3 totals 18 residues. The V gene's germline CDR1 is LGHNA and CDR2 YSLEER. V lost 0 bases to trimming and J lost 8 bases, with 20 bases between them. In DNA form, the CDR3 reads TGCGCCAGCAGCCAAGATCGGAGGACCGTGGGAGGAGATTCACCCCTCCACTTT. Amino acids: CASSQDRRTVGGDSPLHF.

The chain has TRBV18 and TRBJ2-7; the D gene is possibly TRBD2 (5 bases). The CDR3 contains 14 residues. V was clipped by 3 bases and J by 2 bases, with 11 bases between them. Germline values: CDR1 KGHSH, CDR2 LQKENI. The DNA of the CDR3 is TGTGCCAGCTCACCCCGACTAACTACCTACGAGCAGTACTTC. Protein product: CASSPRLTTYEQYF.

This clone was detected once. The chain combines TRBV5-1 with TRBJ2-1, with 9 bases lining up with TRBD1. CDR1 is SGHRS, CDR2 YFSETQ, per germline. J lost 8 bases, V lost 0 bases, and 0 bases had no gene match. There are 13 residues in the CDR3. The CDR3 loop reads CASSLGQGDEQFF. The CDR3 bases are TGCGCCAGCAGCTTGGGACAGGGGGATGAGCAGTTCTTC.

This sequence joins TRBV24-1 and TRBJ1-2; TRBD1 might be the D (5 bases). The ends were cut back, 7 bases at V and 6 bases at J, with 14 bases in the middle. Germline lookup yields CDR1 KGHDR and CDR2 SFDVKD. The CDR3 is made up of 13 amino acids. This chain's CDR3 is CATRLTGENGYTF. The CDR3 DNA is TGTGCCACCAGACTAACGGGGGAGAATGGCTACACCTTC.

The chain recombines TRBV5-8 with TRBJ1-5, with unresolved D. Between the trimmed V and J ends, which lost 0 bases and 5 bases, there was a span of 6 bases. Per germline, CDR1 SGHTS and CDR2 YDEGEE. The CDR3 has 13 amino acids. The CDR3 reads CASSLARDQPQHF. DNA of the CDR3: TGTGCCAGCAGCTTGGCTCGAGATCAGCCCCAGCATTTT.

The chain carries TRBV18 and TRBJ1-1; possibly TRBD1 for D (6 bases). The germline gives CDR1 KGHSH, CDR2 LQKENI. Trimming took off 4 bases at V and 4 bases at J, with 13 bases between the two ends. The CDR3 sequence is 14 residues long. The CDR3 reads CASSQMEGGTEAFF. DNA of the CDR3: TGTGCCAGCTCACAAATGGAAGGGGGCACTGAAGCTTTCTTT.

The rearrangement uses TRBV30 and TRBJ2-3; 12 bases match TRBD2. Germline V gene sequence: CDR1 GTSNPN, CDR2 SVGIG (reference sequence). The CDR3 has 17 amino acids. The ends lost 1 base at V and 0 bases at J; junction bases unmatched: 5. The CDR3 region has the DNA TGTGCCTGGAGTGACTTCCTAGCGGGGGGGAGCACAGATACGCAGTATTTT. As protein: CAWSDFLAGGSTDTQYF.